This T cell receptor beta chain was sequenced for a study of T cell responses to AZD1222 COVID-19 vaccine. The CDR3 is 15 residues long. Trimming removed 4 bases from V and 7 bases from J; junction bases left unmatched: 8. CDR1 is LNHDA, CDR2 SQIVND, per germline (reference sequence). This table comes from immunoSEQ multiplex PCR, and its TCRdb copy is limited to in-frame clones, with some not included. Of around 160,000 clones in the sample, approximately 89% were seen once. The receptor was derived from an adult in good health. This sequence joins TRBV19 and TRBJ2-1, with 9 bases identical to TRBD2. The specimen was peripheral blood, collected on day 0 of AZD1222 vaccination. CDR3 nucleotide sequence: TGTGCCAGTAGTAGAATAGCGGGGGCCGCAAATGAGCAGTTCTTC. Translating it yields CASSRIAGAANEQFF.